This T cell receptor (beta chain) is from a study of cytomegalovirus exposure and HLA in healthy donors. On the study more broadly: Among 150 million to 200 million T cells, an earlier analysis found about 100 million unique TCR beta sequences.

This CDR3 is 15 amino acids long. Germline-derived CDR1 and CDR2 are SGHDN and FVKESK. The ends were cut back, 1 base at V and 0 bases at J, with 10 bases in the middle. As to this clone: Its target is unknown.

The PCR employed 60 Vbeta primers together with 13 Jbeta primers. The table came from immunoSEQ multiplex PCR; TCRdb's copy has only in-frame clones and leaves some out. The top ten clones hold approximately 3.9% of a sample with hundreds of thousands of clones, around four fifths of them seen once. Findings of the study overall: For most TCR beta V segments, an earlier analysis put the productive rate at about 90% or about 30% of the time. Three CMV-associated chains were confirmed in vitro to be specific for CMV antigens.

The J gene is TRBJ2-7, the V gene TRBV14; D gene unclear. Material: PBMCs. The clonotype was recovered from a male donor in good health and CMV-seronegative. The CDR3 loop is CASSQVSQNSYEQYF. The DNA of the CDR3 is TGTGCCAGCAGCCAAGTGAGTCAAAACTCCTACGAGCAGTACTTC.